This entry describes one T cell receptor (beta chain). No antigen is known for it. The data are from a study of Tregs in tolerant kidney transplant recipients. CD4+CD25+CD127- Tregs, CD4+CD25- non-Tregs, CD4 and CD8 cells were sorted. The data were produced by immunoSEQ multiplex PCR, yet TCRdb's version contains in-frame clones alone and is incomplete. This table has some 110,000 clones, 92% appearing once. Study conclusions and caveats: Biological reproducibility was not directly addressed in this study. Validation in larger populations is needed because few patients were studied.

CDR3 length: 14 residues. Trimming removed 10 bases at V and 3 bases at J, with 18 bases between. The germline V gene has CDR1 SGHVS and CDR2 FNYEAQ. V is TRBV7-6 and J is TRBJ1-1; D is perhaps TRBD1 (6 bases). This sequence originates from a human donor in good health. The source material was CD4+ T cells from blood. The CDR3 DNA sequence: TGTGCCACCTCCTTGGGGGGCTTTGACACTGAAGCTTTCTTT. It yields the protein CATSLGGFDTEAFF.